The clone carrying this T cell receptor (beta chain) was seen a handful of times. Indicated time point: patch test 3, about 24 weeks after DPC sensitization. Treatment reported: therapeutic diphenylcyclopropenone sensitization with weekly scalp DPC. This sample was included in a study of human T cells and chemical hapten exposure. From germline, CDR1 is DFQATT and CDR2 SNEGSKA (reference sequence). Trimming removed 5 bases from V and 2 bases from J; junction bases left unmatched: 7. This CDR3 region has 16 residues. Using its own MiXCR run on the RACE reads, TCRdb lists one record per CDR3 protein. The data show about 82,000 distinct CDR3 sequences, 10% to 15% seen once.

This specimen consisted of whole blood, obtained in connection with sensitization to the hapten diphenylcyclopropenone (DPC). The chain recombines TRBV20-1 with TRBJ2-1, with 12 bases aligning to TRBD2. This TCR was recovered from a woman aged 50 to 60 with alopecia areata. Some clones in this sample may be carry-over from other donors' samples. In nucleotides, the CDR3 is TGCAGTGCTGCGGGGACTAGCGGGCGAACCTACAATGAGCAGTTCTTC. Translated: CSAAGTSGRTYNEQFF.